The T cell receptor beta chain under discussion was sequenced for a study of CD8 T cells in ankylosing spondylitis. V was pared by 4 bases and J by 6 bases, with 6 bases of the junction left unmatched. This CDR3 spans 15 amino acids. This clonotype occurred a few times. The target antigen is unknown. Study-wide points: Disease-linked clones bore a CD8+ phenotype and were relatively rare in peripheral blood. The clones that were linked to disease were reported to be significantly enriched in matched synovial fluid samples from ankylosing spondylitis patients. Ankylosing spondylitis blood appeared to be characterized by a TCR beta motif of 8 or 9 highly homologous variants.

MiXCR was run by TCRdb on the 5' RACE reads, yielding one entry per CDR3 protein. The profile shows over 700,000 distinct CDR3 sequences, 15% to 20% of them singletons. The source of this sequence is a male donor with ankylosing spondylitis. The chain is built from TRBV12-3 or TRBV12-4 and TRBJ2-2, with 9 bases aligning to TRBD1. Specimen: blood, either unsorted or a sorted T cell fraction (not recorded which). The CDR3 reads CASSWGTGPPGELFF. The CDR3 region has the DNA TGTGCCAGCAGTTGGGGGACAGGGCCCCCCGGGGAGCTGTTTTTT.